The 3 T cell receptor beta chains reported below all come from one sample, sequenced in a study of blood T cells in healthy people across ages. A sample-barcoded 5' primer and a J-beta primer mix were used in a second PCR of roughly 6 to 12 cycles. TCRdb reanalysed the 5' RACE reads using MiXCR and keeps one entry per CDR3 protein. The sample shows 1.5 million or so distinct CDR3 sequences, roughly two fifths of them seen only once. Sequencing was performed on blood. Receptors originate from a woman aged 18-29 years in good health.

The CDR3 loop is CSVEGGQGAYEQYF. CDR3 DNA sequence: TGCAGCGTTGAGGGTGGACAGGGAGCCTACGAGCAGTACTTC. The rearrangement links TRBV29-1 to TRBJ2-7; TRBD1 agrees at 8 bases. This CDR3 spans 14 amino acids. V was clipped by 3 bases and J by 2 bases; unmatched bases: 6. CDR1 is SQVTM, CDR2 ANQGSEA, per germline.

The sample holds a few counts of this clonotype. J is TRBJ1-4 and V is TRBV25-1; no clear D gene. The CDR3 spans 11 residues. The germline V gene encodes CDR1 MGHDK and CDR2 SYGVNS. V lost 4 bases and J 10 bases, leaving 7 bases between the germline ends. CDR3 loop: CASSANTKLFF. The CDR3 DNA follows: TGTGCCAGCAGTGCGAATACAAAACTGTTTTTT.

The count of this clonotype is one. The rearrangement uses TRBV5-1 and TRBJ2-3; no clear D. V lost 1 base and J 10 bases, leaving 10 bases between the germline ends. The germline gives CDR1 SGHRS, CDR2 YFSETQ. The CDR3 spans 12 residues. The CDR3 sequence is CASSLRGDAQYF. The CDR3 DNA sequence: TGCGCCAGCAGCTTGCGTGGGGATGCGCAGTATTTT.